This T cell receptor (beta chain) comes out of a study of a mutant IDH1 vaccine in newly diagnosed glioma. Study-wide context: Vaccination started 4-6 weeks after radiotherapy alone, or with temozolomide cycles. Most patients had radiochemotherapy with temozolomide before enrollment; others had one alone.

Specified time point: week 23, last vaccination. Doses consisted of 300 ug of mutant IDH1 20-mer peptide each, paired with topical imiquimod. CDR1 and CDR2 (germline): GTSNPN, SVGIG (reference sequence). The CDR3 contains 13 residues. Trimming took 4 bases from V and 10 from J, leaving 16 bases between them. Concerning this clone: Its cognate antigen is unknown.

The table came from immunoSEQ multiplex PCR; TCRdb's copy has only in-frame clones and leaves some out. The profile shows some 80,000 clones, more than 80% of them singletons. This clonotype was sampled from a woman in her fifties or sixties with glioma. V usage is TRBV30 and J usage is TRBJ1-4; D remains unclear. The sequenced sample was PBMCs, obtained from a glioma patient whose treatment included an IDH1 peptide vaccine. CDR3 loop: CAWTRTREGKLFF. The DNA of the CDR3 is TGTGCCTGGACCAGGACTAGGGAGGGAAAACTGTTTTTT.